This T cell receptor (beta chain) was recorded in a study of response to subunit inactivated influenza vaccine. Notes on the study in general: Authors suggested seasonal influenza vaccinations each recruit few new T cells.

TCRdb used MiXCR to reprocess the RT-PCR reads, holding one entry per CDR3 protein. The sample includes approximately 500,000 distinct CDR3 sequences, about 15% of them seen just once. J gave up 4 bases and V 5 bases, and 8 bases lay outside the gene matches. The germline V gene has CDR1 KGHDR and CDR2 SFDVKD. CDR3 length: 17 amino acids. This clonotype has at least ten counts. Its antigen is not known. The input for sequencing was PBMCs from blood, taken 12 days after vaccination. The chain employs TRBV24-1 and TRBJ2-5; TRBD2 matches 14 bases. The TCR sequence derives from a man between 50 and 59 years old who received an inactivated influenza vaccine. CDR3 bases: TGTGCCACCAGTGTTGGGGGACTAGCGGGAGCGGGAGAGACCCAGTACTTC. Translation: CATSVGGLAGAGETQYF.